A selection of T cell receptor beta chains follows, all from one sample in a study of shared clonotypes between healthy human individuals. The table came from immunoSEQ multiplex PCR; TCRdb's copy has only in-frame clones and leaves some out. Of some 1.4 million clones listed, over 95% were seen once; the top ten hold approximately 1.2%. The sample consisted of naive CD4+ T cells sorted from blood. Receptors originate from a man aged 25 to 40 in good health. The CDR3 runs from the conserved cysteine through the conserved F or W.

cdr3_aa,v_call
CASSLGAPPRETQYF,TRBV5-4
CASSLFSRGLRNTEAFF,TRBV7-8
CASSLWRTSFTDTQYF,TRBV28
CASSVQSGANVLTF,TRBV9
CASSQPVSPQFF,TRBV14
CASSQHPAGGPNTEAFF,TRBV4-3
CASSSGDPMPNEQFF,TRBV7-2
CASSPSGANVLTF,TRBV18
CASSWGTSSYEQYF,TRBV11-2
CASSQVAVQETQYF,TRBV4-1
CASSSVQGVFTEAFF,TRBV28
CASSIGGGIRYEQYF,TRBV19
CSAGGLYEQYF,TRBV20-1
CASSWQTNTEAFF,TRBV2
CASSLEGQGYGYTF,TRBV5-5
CASSPTGTGGAYNEQFF,TRBV9
CASSMTSGRLSSYNEQFF,TRBV7-9
CASSYGFSGANVLTF,TRBV27
CSVEWVQGAGGYTF,TRBV29-1
CASSPSGSSYNEQFF,TRBV7-6
CASRLGLEAFF,TRBV6-6
CASSPGLAGYTGELFF,TRBV18
CASSSRDSLAKNIQYF,TRBV28
CASSLTSGYEQYF,TRBV13
CASSLGDVVGNTEAFF,TRBV7-2
CASSDSGRAAHEQYF,TRBV7-9
CASSRDSYNEQFF,TRBV6-6